This entry concerns a single TCR beta chain. The sample belongs to a study of blood T cells in healthy people across ages. Sample-barcoded 5' priming and a J-beta primer mix drove a second PCR of roughly 7 to 11 cycles. Every sample returned 3 million or more CDR3-containing paired-end reads. TCRdb processed the 5' RACE reads anew with MiXCR; each CDR3 protein has one entry. The sample holds 550,000 to 750,000 distinct CDR3 sequences, 21% seen once. The J segment lost 1 base and the V segment lost 0 bases, leaving 4 bases of the junction unmatched. This CDR3 comprises 17 residues. Germline CDR1 is MNHNS and CDR2 is SASEGT.

Sequencing was carried out using blood. This TCR derives from a man in his sixties or seventies in good health. The chain couples TRBV6-1 to TRBJ2-4; 9 bases fit TRBD1. The CDR3 DNA reads TGTGCCAGCAGTGAAGCGGCCGGGACAGGGGCCAAAAACATTCAGTACTTC. Protein: CASSEAAGTGAKNIQYF.